The entry below gives a single TCR beta chain sequence along with its context. This sample was included in a study of blood T cell repertoires in COVID-19. The protocol was immunoSEQ multiplex PCR, while the TCRdb copy is restricted to in-frame clones and leaves out a portion. This table holds tens of thousands of clones, around 86% found once. Germline loops: CDR1 LGHDT, CDR2 YNNKEL (reference sequence). V was shortened by 5 bases and J by 0 bases, with 14 bases between the two germline ends. The CDR3 runs to 17 residues. The rearrangement uses TRBV3-1 (or the pseudogene TRBV3-2) and TRBJ1-6; possibly TRBD1 for D (5 bases). Sequencing used peripheral blood. The origin of this receptor is a human donor in a cohort sampled during active COVID-19. The CDR3 region has the DNA TGTGCCAGCAGCTCTAACTGGGGGGTCTCCTATAATTCACCCCTCCACTTT. It specifies CASSSNWGVSYNSPLHF.